The rows below give T cell receptor beta chains drawn from one sample of a study of T-cell memory formation after mild COVID-19. TCRdb independently ran MiXCR on the 5' RACE reads; one entry per CDR3 protein. This repertoire shows just over 300,000 distinct CDR3 sequences, roughly a fifth found once; its top ten account for around 21%. The source material was PBMCs or a T cell subset sorted from them (not recorded which). The receptors here all came from a man aged 18-30 years who had mild COVID-19 (a few samples of this study predate the infection). Cell type and time point are not known. CDR3s include the opening cysteine and the closing phenylalanine or tryptophan. D genes are given only for firm matches. Expanded clones get a size class; other rows say once, few or many, or leave the size out.

J: TRBJ2-5; D: TRBD1; V: TRBV27; size: .; CDR3: CASSPGQLRGTQYF
J: TRBJ2-6; D: TRBD1; V: TRBV5-1; size: once; CDR3: CASSDRAPGANVLTF
J: TRBJ2-4; D: TRBD1; V: TRBV7-2; size: .; CDR3: CASSLGWGQYVQYF
J: TRBJ1-1; D: .; V: TRBV6-5; size: .; CDR3: CASSLGPNVWAFF
J: TRBJ2-3; D: .; V: TRBV5-6; size: few; CDR3: CASSSPLSDGSTDTQYF
J: TRBJ2-2; D: TRBD1; V: TRBV7-2; size: few; CDR3: CASTLTGGYTGELFF
J: TRBJ1-1; D: TRBD1; V: TRBV5-1; size: .; CDR3: CASSSGTGWDTEAFF
J: TRBJ2-5; D: .; V: TRBV7-9; size: .; CDR3: CASTSRVGETQYF
J: TRBJ2-7; D: .; V: TRBV6-5; size: .; CDR3: CASRTGPRDYEQYF
J: TRBJ2-5; D: TRBD2; V: TRBV9; size: .; CDR3: CASSVGLAGEETQYF
J: TRBJ2-4; D: TRBD1; V: TRBV7-9; size: .; CDR3: CASSLGTGLRDIQYF
J: TRBJ2-3; D: .; V: TRBV6-5; size: .; CDR3: CASRNGVGLGTQYF
J: TRBJ1-2; D: .; V: TRBV6-2/TRBV6-3; size: .; CDR3: CASSKLRWDRNYGYTF
J: TRBJ1-1; D: .; V: TRBV29-1; size: .; CDR3: CSAGGAQTEAFF
J: TRBJ2-1; D: TRBD2; V: TRBV10-3; size: .; CDR3: CAISESHTSGVGSNEQFF